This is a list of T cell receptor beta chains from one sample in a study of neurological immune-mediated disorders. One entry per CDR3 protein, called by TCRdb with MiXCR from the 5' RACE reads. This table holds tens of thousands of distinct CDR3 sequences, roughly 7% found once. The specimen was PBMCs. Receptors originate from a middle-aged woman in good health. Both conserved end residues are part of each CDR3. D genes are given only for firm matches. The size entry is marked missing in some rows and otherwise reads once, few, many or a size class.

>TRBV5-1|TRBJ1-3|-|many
TGCGCCAGCAGCTTGAGAAGCTCTGGAAACACCATATATTTT
CASSLRSSGNTIYF
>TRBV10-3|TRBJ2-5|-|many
TGTGCCATCAGTCCTAGGGGAGAGACCCAGTACTTC
CAISPRGETQYF
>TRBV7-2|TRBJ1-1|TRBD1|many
TGTGCCAGCAGGAGAGACAGGGGGACGACTGAAGCTTTCTTT
CASRRDRGTTEAFF
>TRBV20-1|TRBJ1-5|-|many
TGCAGTGCTAGAAAGAAACAGATTCTTAGCAATCAGCCCCAGCATTTT
CSARKKQILSNQPQHF
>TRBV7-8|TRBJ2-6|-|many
TGTGCCAGCAGCTTAGGATTGGGCGTCGGGAGCTCTGGGGCCAACGTCCTGACTTTC
CASSLGLGVGSSGANVLTF
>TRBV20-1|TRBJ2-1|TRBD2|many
TGCAGTGCTAGGGGACTAGCGGGAGATCATGAGCAGTTCTTC
CSARGLAGDHEQFF
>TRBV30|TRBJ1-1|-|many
TGTGCCTGGAAAGGGCCCTTGAACACTGAAGCTTTCTTT
CAWKGPLNTEAFF
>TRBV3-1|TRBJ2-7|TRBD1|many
TGTGCCAGCAGCCAAGATTCGACAGGGTCCCACGAGCAGTACTTC
CASSQDSTGSHEQYF
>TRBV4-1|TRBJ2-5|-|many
TGCGCCAGCAGCCAAGACGGTAACCCAGAGACCCAGTACTTC
CASSQDGNPETQYF
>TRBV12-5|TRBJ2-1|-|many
TGTGCTAGTGGTTCCTTCGGGGAGCAGTTCTTC
CASGSFGEQFF
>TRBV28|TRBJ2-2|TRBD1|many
TGTGCCAGCATCACAGGGGGCCGGGCCGGGGAGCTGTTTTTT
CASITGGRAGELFF
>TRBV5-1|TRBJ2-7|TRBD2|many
TGCGCCAGCAGCTCCGGGGGGAAGCAGCAGTACTTC
CASSSGGKQQYF
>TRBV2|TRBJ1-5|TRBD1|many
TGTGCCAGCAGCCGGACAGGGTTTGGCAATCAGCCCCAGCATTTT
CASSRTGFGNQPQHF
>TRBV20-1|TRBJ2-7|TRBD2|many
TGCAGTGCTAGTAAGCTAGCGGGAGGCCCATACGAGCAGTACTTC
CSASKLAGGPYEQYF
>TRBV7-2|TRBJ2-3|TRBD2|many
TGTGCCAGCAGCTCAGGACTAGCGGTAGATACGCAGTATTTT
CASSSGLAVDTQYF
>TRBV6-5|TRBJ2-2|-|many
TGTGCCAGCAGTTACTCGAATTTAGGGGAGCTGTTTTTT
CASSYSNLGELFF
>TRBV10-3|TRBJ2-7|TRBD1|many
TGTGCCATCAGCGCCGGGACAGGCTACGAGCAGTACTTC
CAISAGTGYEQYF
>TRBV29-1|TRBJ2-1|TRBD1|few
TGCAGCGGCCAGCGCGGGACAGGGAGTGGGAATGAGCAGTTCTTC
CSGQRGTGSGNEQFF
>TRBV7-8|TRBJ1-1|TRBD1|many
TGTGCCAGCAGTTTAGAGGACAGGGGGCGGGATGAAGCTTTCTTT
CASSLEDRGRDEAFF
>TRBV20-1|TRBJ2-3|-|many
TGCAGTGCTATAGTAGGGGGGCGCTCAGATACGCAGTATTTT
CSAIVGGRSDTQYF
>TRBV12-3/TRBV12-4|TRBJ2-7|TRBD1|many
TGTGCCAGCAGTCCTACCGGACAGGGTTGGCAGTACTTC
CASSPTGQGWQYF
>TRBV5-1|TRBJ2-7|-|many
TGCGCCAGCAGCTTGGTAACTAGCATAAGGGACGAGCAGTACTTC
CASSLVTSIRDEQYF
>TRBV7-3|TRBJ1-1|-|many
TGTGCCAGCAGCTTAACGGGAGGTACAGGAGGTGAAGCTTTCTTT
CASSLTGGTGGEAFF
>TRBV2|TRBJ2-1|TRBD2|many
TGTGCCAGCCGGACTAGCCATGAGCAGTTCTTC
CASRTSHEQFF
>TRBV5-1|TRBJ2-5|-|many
TGCGCCAGCAGCTTGGTTTCTAAAAAAGAGACCCAGTACTTC
CASSLVSKKETQYF
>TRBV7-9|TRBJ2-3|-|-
TGTGCCAGCAGCTTGGACCGGAGTACAGATACGCAGTATTTT
CASSLDRSTDTQYF
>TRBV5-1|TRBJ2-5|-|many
TGCGCCAGCAGCGAGGGTGGACCACAAGAGACCCAGTACTTC
CASSEGGPQETQYF
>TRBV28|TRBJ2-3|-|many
TGTGCCAGCAGTCCAGGCGCAGGGGCTAGCACAGATACGCAGTATTTT
CASSPGAGASTDTQYF
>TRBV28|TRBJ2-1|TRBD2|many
TGTGCCAGCAGCGGGACTAGCGGGAGGGCGGGCAATGAGCAGTTCTTC
CASSGTSGRAGNEQFF
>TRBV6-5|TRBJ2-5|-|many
TGTGCCAGCAGCCCGAGAATGCCAAACCAAGAGACCCAGTACTTC
CASSPRMPNQETQYF
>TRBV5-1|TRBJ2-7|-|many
TGCGCCAGCAGCGTCGCCGGGACGGACTCCTACGAGCAGTACTTC
CASSVAGTDSYEQYF
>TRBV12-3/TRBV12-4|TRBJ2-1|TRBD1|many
TGTGCCAGCAGTCCAACAGGGGACAATGAGCAGTTCTTC
CASSPTGDNEQFF
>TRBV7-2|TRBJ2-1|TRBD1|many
TGTGCCAGCAGCTTAGGAGGGGGACAGACATACAATGAGCAGTTCTTC
CASSLGGGQTYNEQFF
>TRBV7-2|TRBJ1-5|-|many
TGTGCCAGCAGCGACAGTTATCAGCCCCAGCATTTT
CASSDSYQPQHF
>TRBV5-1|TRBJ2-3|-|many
TGCGCCAGCAGCCCGACAGGCACGGCTGGGGATACGCAGTATTTT
CASSPTGTAGDTQYF
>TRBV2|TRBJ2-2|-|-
TGTGCCAGCACCGGGGAGACCGGGGAGCTGTTTTTT
CASTGETGELFF
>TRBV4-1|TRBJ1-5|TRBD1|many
TGCGCCAGCAGCCAAGAAGGACAGGGGGTTCAGCCCCAGCATTTT
CASSQEGQGVQPQHF
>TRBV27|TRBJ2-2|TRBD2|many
TGTGCCAGCAGCCATCCGGGACTAGCGGGGGCCACCGGGGAGCTGTTTTTT
CASSHPGLAGATGELFF
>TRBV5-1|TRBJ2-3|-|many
TGCGCCAGCAGCTTCAGGGCATCCTTCGTAGCAGATACGCAGTATTTT
CASSFRASFVADTQYF
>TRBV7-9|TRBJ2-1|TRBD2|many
TGTGCCAGCAGCCCTTCAGCGGGAGGGCCAAATGAGCAGTTCTTC
CASSPSAGGPNEQFF
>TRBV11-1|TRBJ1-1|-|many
TGTGCCAGCAGACAGGAGTTGAACACTGAAGCTTTCTTT
CASRQELNTEAFF
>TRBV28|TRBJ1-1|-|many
TGTGCCAGCAGTTTACCCGATCGGACTGAAGCTTTCTTT
CASSLPDRTEAFF
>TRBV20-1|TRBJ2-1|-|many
TGCAGTGCGACGGGACTCCTCTCCTACAATGAGCAGTTCTTC
CSATGLLSYNEQFF
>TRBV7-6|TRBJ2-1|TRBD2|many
TGTGCCAGCAGCCGGACTAGCGGGAGTAGCGATGAGCAGTTCTTC
CASSRTSGSSDEQFF
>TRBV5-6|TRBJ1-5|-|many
TGTGCCAGCAGCCGCAGGGAAGGGAAGGTTCAGCCCCAGCATTTT
CASSRREGKVQPQHF
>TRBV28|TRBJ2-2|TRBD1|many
TGTGCCAGCAGTTTGGCGGGACAGGGGTTTTCCGGGGAGCTGTTTTTT
CASSLAGQGFSGELFF
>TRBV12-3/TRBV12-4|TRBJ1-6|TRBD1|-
TGTGCCAGCAGTCGGACAGGGGACTATTCACCCCTCCACTTT
CASSRTGDYSPLHF
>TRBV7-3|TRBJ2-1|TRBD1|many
TGTGCCAGCAGCTCACCTGAACAGGGGGCTCACAATGAGCAGTTCTTC
CASSSPEQGAHNEQFF
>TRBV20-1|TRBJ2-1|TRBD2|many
TGCAGTGCTGGGGGGGGGACCTACAATGAGCAGTTCTTC
CSAGGGTYNEQFF
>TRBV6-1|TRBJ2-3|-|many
TGTGCCAGCAGTGCTACGTTGTCCGGCACAGATACGCAGTATTTT
CASSATLSGTDTQYF
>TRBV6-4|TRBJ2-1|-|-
TGTGCCAGCAGTGATAGGAGAAATGAGCAGTTCTTC
CASSDRRNEQFF